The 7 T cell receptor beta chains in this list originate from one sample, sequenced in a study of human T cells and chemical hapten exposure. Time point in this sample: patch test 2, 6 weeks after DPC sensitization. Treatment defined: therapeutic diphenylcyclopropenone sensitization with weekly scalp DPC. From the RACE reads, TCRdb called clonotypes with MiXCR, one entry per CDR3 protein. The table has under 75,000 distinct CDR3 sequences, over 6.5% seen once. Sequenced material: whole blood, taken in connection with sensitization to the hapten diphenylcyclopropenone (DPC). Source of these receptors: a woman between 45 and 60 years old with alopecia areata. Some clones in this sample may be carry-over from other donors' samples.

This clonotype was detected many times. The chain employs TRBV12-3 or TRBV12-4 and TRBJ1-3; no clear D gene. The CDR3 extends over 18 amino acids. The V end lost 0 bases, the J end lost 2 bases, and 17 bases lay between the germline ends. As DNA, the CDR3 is TGTGCCAGCAGTTTAGCCCTTAGGGCGAGGTCCGCTGGAAACACCATATATTTT. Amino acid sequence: CASSLALRARSAGNTIYF.

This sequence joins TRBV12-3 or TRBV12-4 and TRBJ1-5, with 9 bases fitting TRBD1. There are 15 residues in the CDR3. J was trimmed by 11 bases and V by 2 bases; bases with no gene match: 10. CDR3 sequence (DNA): TGTGCCAGCAGTTTAAGGGGGACAGGGACTTTGGCCCAGCATTTT. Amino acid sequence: CASSLRGTGTLAQHF.

The CDR3 region has the DNA TGTGCCAGCAGTCCCGTTGACAGGGGAAGGTGTAGCGAGCAGTACTTC. Its protein is CASSPVDRGRCSEQYF. The chain has TRBV28 and TRBJ2-7, with 8 bases identical to TRBD1. Germline loops: CDR1 MDHEN, CDR2 SYDVKM. V lost 5 bases, J lost 6 bases, and 15 bases stayed unmatched. The CDR3 extends over 16 amino acids.

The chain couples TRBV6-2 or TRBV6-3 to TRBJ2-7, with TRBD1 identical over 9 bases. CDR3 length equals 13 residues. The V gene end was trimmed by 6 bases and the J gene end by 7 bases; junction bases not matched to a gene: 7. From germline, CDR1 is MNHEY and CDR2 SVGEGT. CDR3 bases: TGTGCCAGCAGCCCCTCGGACAGGGGAGAGCAGTACTTC. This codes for CASSPSDRGEQYF.

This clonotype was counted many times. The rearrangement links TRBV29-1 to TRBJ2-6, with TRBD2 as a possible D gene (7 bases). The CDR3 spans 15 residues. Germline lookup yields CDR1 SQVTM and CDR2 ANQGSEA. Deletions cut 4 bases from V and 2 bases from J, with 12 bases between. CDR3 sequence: CSVGGGGTGANVLTF. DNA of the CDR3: TGCAGCGTTGGAGGGGGAGGGACTGGGGCCAACGTCCTGACTTTC.

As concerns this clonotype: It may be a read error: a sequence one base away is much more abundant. The CDR3 nucleotides read TGTGCCGGTAGTATAAGGGCAGGGGAAGACAACAATCAGCCCCAGCATTTT. Its protein product is CAGSIRAGEDNNQPQHF. The chain joins TRBV19 to TRBJ1-5; D perhaps matches TRBD1 (6 bases). CDR3 length: 17 residues. CDR1 is LNHDA and CDR2 is SQIVND in the germline V gene (reference sequence).

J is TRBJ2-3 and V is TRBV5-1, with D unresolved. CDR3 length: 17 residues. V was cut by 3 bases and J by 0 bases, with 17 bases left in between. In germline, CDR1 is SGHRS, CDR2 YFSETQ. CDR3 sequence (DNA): TGCGCCAGCAGCTATAGTCTTCGGATAGTTAGCACAGATACGCAGTATTTT. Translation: CASSYSLRIVSTDTQYF. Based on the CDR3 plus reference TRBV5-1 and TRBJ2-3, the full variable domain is KAGVTQTPRYLIKTRGQQVTLSCSPISGHRSVSWYQQTPGQGLQFLFEYFSETQRNKGNFPGRFSGRQFSNSRSEMNVSTLELGDSALYLCASSYSLRIVSTDTQYFGPGTRLTVL.